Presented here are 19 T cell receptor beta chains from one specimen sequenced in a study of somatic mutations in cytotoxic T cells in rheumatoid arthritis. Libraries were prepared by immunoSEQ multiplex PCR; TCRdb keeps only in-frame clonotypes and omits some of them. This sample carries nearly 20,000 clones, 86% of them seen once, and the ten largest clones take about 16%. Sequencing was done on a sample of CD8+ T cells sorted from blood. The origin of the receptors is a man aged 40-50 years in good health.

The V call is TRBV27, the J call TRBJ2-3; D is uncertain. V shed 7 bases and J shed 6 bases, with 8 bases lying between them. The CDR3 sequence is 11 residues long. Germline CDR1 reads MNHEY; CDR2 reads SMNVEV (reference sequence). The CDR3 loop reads CASTFQDTQYF. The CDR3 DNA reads TGTGCCAGCACCTTCCAGGATACGCAGTATTTT.

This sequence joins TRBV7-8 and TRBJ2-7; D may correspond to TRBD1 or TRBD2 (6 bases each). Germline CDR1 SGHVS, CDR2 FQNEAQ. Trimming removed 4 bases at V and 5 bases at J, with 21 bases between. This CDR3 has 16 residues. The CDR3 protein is CASSSIAGGDPHEQYF. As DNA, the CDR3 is TGTGCCAGCAGCTCGATAGCCGGGGGCGACCCCCACGAGCAGTACTTC.

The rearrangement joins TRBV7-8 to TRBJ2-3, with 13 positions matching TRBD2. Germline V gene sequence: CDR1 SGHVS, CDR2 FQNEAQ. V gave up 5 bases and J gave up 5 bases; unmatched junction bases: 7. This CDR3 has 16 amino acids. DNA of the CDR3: TGTGCCAGCAGCCCGAGGACTAGCGGGAGAGAAGATACGCAGTATTTT. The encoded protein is CASSPRTSGREDTQYF.

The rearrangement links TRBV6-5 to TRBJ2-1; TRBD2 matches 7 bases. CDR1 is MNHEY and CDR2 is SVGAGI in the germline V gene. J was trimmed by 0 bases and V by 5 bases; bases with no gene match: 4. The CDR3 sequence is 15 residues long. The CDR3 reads CASSQSGNSYNEQFF. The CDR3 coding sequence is TGTGCCAGCAGTCAGAGCGGGAACTCCTACAATGAGCAGTTCTTC.

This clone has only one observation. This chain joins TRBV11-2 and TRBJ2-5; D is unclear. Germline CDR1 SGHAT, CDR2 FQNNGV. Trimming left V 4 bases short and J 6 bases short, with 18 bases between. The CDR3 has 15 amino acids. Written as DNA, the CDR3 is TGTGCCAGCAGCTCCTCGTTCGGTTTGTTGAAGACCCAGTACTTC. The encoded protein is CASSSSFGLLKTQYF.

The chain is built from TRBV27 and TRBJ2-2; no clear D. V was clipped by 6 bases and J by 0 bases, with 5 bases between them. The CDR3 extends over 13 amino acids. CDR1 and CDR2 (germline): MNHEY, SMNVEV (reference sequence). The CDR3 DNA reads TGTGCCAGCAGAGAACCGAACACCGGGGAGCTGTTTTTT. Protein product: CASREPNTGELFF.

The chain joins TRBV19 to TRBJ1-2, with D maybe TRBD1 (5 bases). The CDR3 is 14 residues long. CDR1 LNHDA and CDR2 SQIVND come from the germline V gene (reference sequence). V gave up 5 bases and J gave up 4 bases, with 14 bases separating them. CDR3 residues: CASSLLQGLYGYTF. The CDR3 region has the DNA TGTGCCAGTAGTCTCCTCCAGGGTCTCTATGGCTACACCTTC.

CDR3 in amino acids: CSVGPETQYF. The CDR3 DNA sequence: TGCAGTGTTGGTCCGGAGACCCAGTACTTC. The V gene is TRBV20-1, the J gene TRBJ2-5; D not resolved. The ends were cut back, 7 bases at V and 5 bases at J, with 8 bases in the middle. Per germline, CDR1 DFQATT and CDR2 SNEGSKA (reference sequence). The CDR3 has 10 amino acids.

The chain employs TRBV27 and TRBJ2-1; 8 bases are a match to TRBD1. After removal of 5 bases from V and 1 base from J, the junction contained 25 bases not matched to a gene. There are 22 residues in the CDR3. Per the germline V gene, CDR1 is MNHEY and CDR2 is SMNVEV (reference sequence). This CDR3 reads CASSKGPGQGAIWLLSYNEQFF. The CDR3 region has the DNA TGTGCCAGCAGTAAGGGCCCGGGGCAGGGGGCTATCTGGCTCCTTTCCTACAATGAGCAGTTCTTC.

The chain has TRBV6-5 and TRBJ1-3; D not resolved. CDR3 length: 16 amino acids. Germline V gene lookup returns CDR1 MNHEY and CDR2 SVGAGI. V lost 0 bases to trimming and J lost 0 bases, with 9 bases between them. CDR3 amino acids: CASSYSSESSGNTIYF. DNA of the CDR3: TGTGCCAGCAGTTACTCGAGCGAGTCCTCTGGAAACACCATATATTTT.

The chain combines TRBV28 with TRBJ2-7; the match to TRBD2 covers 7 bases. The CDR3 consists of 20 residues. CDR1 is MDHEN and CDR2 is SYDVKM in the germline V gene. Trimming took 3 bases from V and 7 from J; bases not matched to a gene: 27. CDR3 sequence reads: CASSFHYREVRNYDWEEQYF. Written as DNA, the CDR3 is TGTGCCAGCAGTTTCCATTATCGGGAGGTCAGAAATTACGATTGGGAGGAGCAGTACTTC.

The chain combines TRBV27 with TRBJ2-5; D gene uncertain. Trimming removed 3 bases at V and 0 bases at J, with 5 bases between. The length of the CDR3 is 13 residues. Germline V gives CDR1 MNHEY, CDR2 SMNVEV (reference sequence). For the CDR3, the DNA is TGTGCCAGCAGTTTCGTCCACCAAGAGACCCAGTACTTC. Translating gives CASSFVHQETQYF.

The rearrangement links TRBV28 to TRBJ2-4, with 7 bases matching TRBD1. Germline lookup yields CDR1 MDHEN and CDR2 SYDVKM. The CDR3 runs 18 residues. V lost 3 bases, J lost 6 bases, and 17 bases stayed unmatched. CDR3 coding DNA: TGTGCCAGCAGTTTGCGGCCAACAGGGGCGGATTTAGGAAACATTCAGTACTTC. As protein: CASSLRPTGADLGNIQYF.

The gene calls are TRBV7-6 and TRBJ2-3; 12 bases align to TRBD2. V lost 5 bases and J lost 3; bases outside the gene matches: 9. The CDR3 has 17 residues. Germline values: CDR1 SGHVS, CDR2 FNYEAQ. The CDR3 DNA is TGTGCCAGCAGCCCCACTAGCGGGAGGTTAGGGACAGATACGCAGTATTTT. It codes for CASSPTSGRLGTDTQYF.

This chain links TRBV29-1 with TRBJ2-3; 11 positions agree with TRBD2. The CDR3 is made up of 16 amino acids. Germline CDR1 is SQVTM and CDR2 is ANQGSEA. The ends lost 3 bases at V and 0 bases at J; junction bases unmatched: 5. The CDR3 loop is CSVEAGLAASTDTQYF. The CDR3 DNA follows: TGCAGCGTTGAGGCGGGACTAGCGGCTAGCACAGATACGCAGTATTTT.

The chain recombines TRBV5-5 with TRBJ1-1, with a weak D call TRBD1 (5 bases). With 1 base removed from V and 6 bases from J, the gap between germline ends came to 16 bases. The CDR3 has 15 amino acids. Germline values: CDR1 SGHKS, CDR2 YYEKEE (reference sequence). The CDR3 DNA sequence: TGTGCCAGCAGCTTGTTGGGGGGAGAGGGAGCTGAAGCTTTCTTT. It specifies CASSLLGGEGAEAFF. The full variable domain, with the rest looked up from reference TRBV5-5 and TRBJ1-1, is DAGVTQSPTHLIKTRGQQVTLRCSPISGHKSVSWYQQVLGQGPQFIFQYYEKEERGRGNFPDRFSARQFPNYSSELNVNALLLGDSALYLCASSLLGGEGAEAFFGQGTRLTVV.

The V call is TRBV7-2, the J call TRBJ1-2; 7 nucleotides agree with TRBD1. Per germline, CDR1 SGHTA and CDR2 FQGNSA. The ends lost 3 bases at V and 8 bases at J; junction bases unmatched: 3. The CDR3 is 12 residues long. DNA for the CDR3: TGTGCCAGCAGCTTCCAGGGGGGAGGCTACACCTTC. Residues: CASSFQGGGYTF.

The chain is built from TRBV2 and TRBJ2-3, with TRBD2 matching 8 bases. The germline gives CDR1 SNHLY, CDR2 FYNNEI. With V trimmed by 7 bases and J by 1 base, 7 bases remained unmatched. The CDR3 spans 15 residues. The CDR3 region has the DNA TGTGCCAGCAACGACGGGAGGGCGGGCACAGATACGCAGTATTTT. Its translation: CASNDGRAGTDTQYF.

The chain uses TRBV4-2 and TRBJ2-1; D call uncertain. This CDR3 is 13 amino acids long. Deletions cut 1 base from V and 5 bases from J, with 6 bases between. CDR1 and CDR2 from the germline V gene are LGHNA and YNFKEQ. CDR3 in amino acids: CASSQVSDNEQFF. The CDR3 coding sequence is TGTGCCAGCAGCCAAGTCTCGGACAATGAGCAGTTCTTC.